This entry is about one TCR beta chain. The data stem from a study of patients and donors after allogeneic stem cell transplantation. Trimming cost V 4 bases and J 0 bases, with 12 bases left between them. Germline CDR1 LGHDT, CDR2 YNNKEL (reference sequence). This CDR3 has 16 amino acids. MiXCR, applied by TCRdb to the RT-PCR reads, yields one record per CDR3 protein. This sample carries approximately 170,000 distinct CDR3 sequences, about 32% of them seen once, and the ten largest clones take 3.2%. The chain is built from TRBV3-1 and TRBJ1-4, with D unclear. The sequence was collected from a human donor who was either an allogeneic HSCT recipient or a stem cell or donor lymphocyte infusion donor (not recorded which). It is not recorded whose cells these are; they may come from a transplant donor. Sequenced: blood, either unsorted or a sorted T cell fraction (not recorded which). The CDR3 coding sequence is TGTGCCAGCAGCCTTGCTTGGAGGCCAACTAATGAAAAACTGTTTTTT. Protein: CASSLAWRPTNEKLFF.